The 30 T cell receptor beta chains given below trace back to one sample, sequenced in a study of metastatic and nonmetastatic thyroid tumors (TCRdb year 2020). The library was built by means of PCR. The run used an Illumina HiSeq 4000. TCRdb handled the public reads itself, with Q25 trimming in fastp and clone calling in MiXCR, and kept productive beta chains. The sample table holds fewer than 100,000 clones, of which 15% were seen once. The top ten clonotypes cover about 3.9% of the sample. Before undergoing thyroid surgery, none of the patients had been given any kind of treatment. The source material was blood. The origin of the receptors is a female donor with papillary thyroid cancer or a benign thyroid nodule (not recorded which). Some clones in this sample may be carry-over from other donors' samples.

For this clone: A clone one base away is much larger, so this may be a read error. Other DNA sequences in this sample translate to the same CDR3. The chain combines TRBV3-1 with TRBJ2-3, with a tentative D call TRBD1 (7 bases). The CDR3 covers 17 residues. Germline loops: CDR1 LGHDT, CDR2 YNNKEL (reference sequence). V lost 2 bases, J lost 3 bases, and 18 bases lay in between. The CDR3 is CASSQSRGVSSTDTQYF. DNA of the CDR3: TGTGCCAGCAGCCAATCCAGGGGGGTCTCCTCGACAGATACGCAGTATTTT.

This clone was found a few times. A single base separates this from a much larger clone, so it may be a read error. The gene calls are TRBV6-1 and TRBJ2-3; D unresolved. V lost 10 bases and J 2 bases, leaving 13 bases between the germline ends. Germline V gene lookup returns CDR1 MNHNS and CDR2 SASEGT. This CDR3 has 13 residues. CDR3 bases: TGTGCCACCGGCCGATATGACACAGATACGCAGTATTTT. Residues: CATGRYDTDTQYF.

This clone was seen ten or more times. V usage is TRBV3-1 and J usage is TRBJ1-1; a weak D match, TRBD1 (5 bases). The germline V gene has CDR1 LGHDT and CDR2 YNNKEL (reference sequence). V was shortened by 1 base and J by 0 bases, with 12 bases between the two germline ends. The CDR3 is made up of 16 amino acids. CDR3 sequence (DNA): TGTGCCAGCAGCCAAGGGGCGGGGCACCTGAACACTGAAGCTTTCTTT. Translating gives CASSQGAGHLNTEAFF.

This clone was detected many times. A single base separates this from a much larger clone, so it may be a read error. Other DNA sequences from this sample encode an identical CDR3 as well. The V gene is TRBV19, the J gene TRBJ2-7; TRBD1 matches at 9 bases. Germline trimming cut 1 base from V and 1 base from J; bases unmatched to any gene: 2. The length of the CDR3 is 15 residues. Germline V gives CDR1 LNHDA, CDR2 SQIVND (reference sequence). CDR3 in DNA: TGTGCCAGTAGTATAGGGACAGGGGTATCCTACGAGCAGTACTTC. Its protein is CASSIGTGVSYEQYF.

This clone showed up just once. Given a much more abundant clone one base away, this may be a read error. Distinct nucleotide sequences in the sample also encode this CDR3. This chain uses TRBV20-1 with TRBJ2-3, with 7 positions matching TRBD2. CDR1 is DFQATT, CDR2 SNEGSKA, per germline (reference sequence). With V trimmed by 6 bases and J by 1 base, 4 bases remained unmatched. The CDR3 runs to 13 residues. CDR3 bases: TGCAGTGCCGGGAGCGGGGGCACAGATACGCAGTATTTT. Translation: CSAGSGGTDTQYF.

The sample holds a few counts of this clone. The chain employs TRBV28 and TRBJ2-4, with D tentatively TRBD1 (5 bases). Germline-derived CDR1 and CDR2 are MDHEN and SYDVKM. The CDR3 has 14 amino acids. Deletions cut 5 bases from V and 6 bases from J, with 14 bases between. The CDR3 spells CASSLTVPPNIQYF. The CDR3 bases are TGTGCCAGCAGTCTGACAGTTCCCCCAAACATTCAGTACTTC.

Of note for this clone: Its ends do not fully match the called genes, so a read error is possible. The rearrangement links TRBV12-3 or TRBV12-4 to TRBJ2-7; 8 bases match TRBD2. This CDR3 has 15 residues. CDR3 loop: CASSLTSGGAWEHYF. CDR3 coding DNA: TGTGCCAGCAGTTTAACTAGCGGCGGCGCTTGGGAGCATTACTTC.

V is TRBV6-4 and J is TRBJ1-1; no clear D gene. This CDR3 has 13 residues. V was shortened by 0 bases and J by 5 bases, with 7 bases between the two germline ends. Germline CDR1 reads MRHNA; CDR2 reads SNTAGT. CDR3 in amino acids: CASSDSSMTEAFF. CDR3 nucleotide sequence: TGTGCCAGCAGTGACTCTAGTATGACTGAAGCTTTCTTT.

There are a few counts of this clone. The chain links TRBV13 to TRBJ1-1; possibly TRBD1 for D (5 bases). The V gene lost 0 bases and the J gene lost 10 bases, with 6 bases spanning the gap. Germline loops: CDR1 PRHDT, CDR2 FYEKMQ (reference sequence). The CDR3 spans 11 residues. The chain's CDR3 is CASSLGQGAFF. CDR3 DNA sequence: TGTGCCAGCAGCTTAGGCCAGGGAGCTTTCTTT. Full variable domain (remainder filled in from reference TRBV13 and TRBJ1-1): AAGVIQSPRHLIKEKRETATLKCYPIPRHDTVYWYQQGPGQDPQFLISFYEKMQSDKGSIPDRFSAQQFSDYHSELNMSSLELGDSALYFCASSLGQGAFFGQGTRLTVV.

This clone was seen only a few times. V is TRBV6-5 and J is TRBJ2-7; D tentatively reads TRBD1 or TRBD2 (5 bases each). CDR1 and CDR2 (germline): MNHEY, SVGAGI. The length of the CDR3 is 14 residues. V was trimmed by 11 bases and J by 5 bases, leaving 22 bases between them. CDR3 bases: TGTGCCGGCATTTACGGGGACCCCCCCAACGAGCAGTACTTC. It is translated as CAGIYGDPPNEQYF.

This clone was observed at least ten times. DNA of the CDR3: TGTGCCAGTAATTCGGGACAGGGGAGAGAGACCCAGTACTTC. Protein product: CASNSGQGRETQYF. The chain uses TRBV19 and TRBJ2-5, with 10 bases lining up with TRBD1. V lost 7 bases to trimming and J lost 4 bases; unmatched junction nucleotides: 6. The CDR3 totals 14 residues. Germline V gene data show CDR1 as LNHDA and CDR2 as SQIVND (reference sequence).

This clone was counted only a few times. This may be a read error, as it is one base from a much larger clone. The chain recombines TRBV6-4 with TRBJ1-2, with a weak D call TRBD1 (6 bases). The germline V and J ends were trimmed by 9 bases and 2 bases, with 10 bases remaining between them. This CDR3 is built from 12 residues. Germline lookup yields CDR1 MRHNA and CDR2 SNTAGT. The CDR3 sequence is CASRQGNYGYTF. DNA of the CDR3: TGTGCCAGTAGGCAGGGGAACTATGGCTACACCTTC.

In its sample, this clone was seen many times. The chain joins TRBV13 to TRBJ2-3; 11 bases agree with TRBD2. CDR3 size: 19 residues. Germline-derived CDR1 and CDR2 are PRHDT and FYEKMQ (reference sequence). V lost 4 bases to trimming and J lost 6 bases; unmatched junction nucleotides: 18. CDR3 residues: CASSSFSSTSGRPPDTQYF. CDR3 in DNA: TGTGCCAGCAGCTCCTTTTCTTCCACTAGCGGGAGACCCCCCGATACGCAGTATTTT.

Comment on this clone: Just one base apart from a much larger clone, this may be a read error. The V and J genes are TRBV29-1 and TRBJ2-7; D unclear. CDR3 length: 13 residues. CDR1 and CDR2 (germline): SQVTM, ANQGSEA. The V gene lost 7 bases and the J gene lost 9 bases, with 22 bases spanning the gap. The CDR3 bases are TGCAGCGCCCTGGAGTATACTGGTACGGCGCAGTACTTC. Protein sequence: CSALEYTGTAQYF.

About this clone itself: Just one base apart from a much larger clone, this may be a read error. Within the sample, other DNA sequences also encode this same CDR3. The genes are TRBV11-2 and TRBJ2-2; no firm D call. Germline-derived CDR1 and CDR2 are SGHAT and FQNNGV. The CDR3 extends over 16 amino acids. V lost 8 bases and J lost 5, with 21 bases in between. The CDR3 loop is CASQVMLGLLTGELFF. The CDR3 nucleotides read TGTGCCAGCCAGGTTATGCTGGGATTGCTAACCGGGGAGCTGTTTTTT.

Details on this clone: At one boundary the junction diverges from the germline segment, which might be a read error. The chain has TRBV28 and TRBJ1-3; D unresolved. Germline V gene sequence: CDR1 MDHEN, CDR2 SYDVKM. There are 15 residues in the CDR3. The CDR3 here is CASILRPVSVNTIYF. CDR3 DNA sequence: TGTGCCAGCATTTTAAGACCGGTCTCTGTAAACACCATATATTTT.

The table lists this clone with many counts. The V gene is TRBV16, the J gene TRBJ2-3; D is unclear. With 2 bases removed from V and 3 bases from J, the gap between germline ends came to 3 bases. The CDR3 contains 12 residues. CDR1 KGHSY and CDR2 FQNENV come from the germline V gene. Written as DNA, the CDR3 is TGTGCCAGCAGCCAAGGAACAGATACGCAGTATTTT. Translated: CASSQGTDTQYF.

This clone was detected ten times or more. Additional DNA sequences in this sample encode the identical CDR3. J is TRBJ2-7 and V is TRBV11-2, with D hard to call. This CDR3 spans 14 amino acids. Germline V lookup: CDR1 SGHAT, CDR2 FQNNGV. The V end was cut by 2 bases, the J end by 3 bases, with 11 bases between. CDR3 coding DNA: TGTGCCAGCAGCTTACGTCCGGGCTACTACGAGCAGTACTTC. This gives the protein CASSLRPGYYEQYF. The full variable domain, its missing parts supplied by reference TRBV11-2 and TRBJ2-7, is EAGVAQSPRYKIIEKRQSVAFWCNPISGHATLYWYQQILGQGPKLLIQFQNNGVVDDSQLPKDRFSAERLKGVDSTLKIQPAKLEDSAVYLCASSLRPGYYEQYFGPGTRLTVT.

This clone was picked up many times. V is TRBV28 and J is TRBJ1-5; possible D gene TRBD1, 6 bases. There are 16 residues in the CDR3. CDR1 and CDR2 from the germline V gene are MDHEN and SYDVKM. Trimming pared 4 bases from V and 6 bases from J, leaving 19 bases between. The CDR3 protein is CASSSSNRDRGQPQHF. As DNA, the CDR3 is TGTGCCAGCAGTTCATCTAACAGGGATCGGGGTCAGCCCCAGCATTTT.

The chain is built from TRBV6-5 and TRBJ2-2, with TRBD2 as a possible D gene (5 bases). CDR1 is MNHEY, CDR2 SVGAGI, per germline. This CDR3 contains 17 residues. Trimming removed 6 bases at V and 4 bases at J, with 21 bases between. In nucleotides, the CDR3 is TGTGCCAGCAGATTACTAGGAGGAGCCAGCTCCACCGGGGAGCTGTTTTTT. It translates to CASRLLGGASSTGELFF.

This clone was counted many times. The J gene is TRBJ2-7, the V gene TRBV6-2 or TRBV6-3, with D maybe TRBD2 (6 bases). Germline CDR1 and CDR2: MNHEY and SVGEGT. The CDR3 loop spans 20 amino acids. V was trimmed by 0 bases and J by 0 bases, leaving 24 bases between them. The CDR3: CASSYSRGAGPLTSSYEQYF. CDR3 DNA sequence: TGTGCCAGCAGTTACTCGAGGGGTGCGGGGCCCCTAACTAGCTCCTACGAGCAGTACTTC.

This clone was seen many times. The chain carries TRBV6-1 and TRBJ2-7; a weak D match, TRBD2 (5 bases). Germline V gene data show CDR1 as MNHNS and CDR2 as SASEGT. This CDR3 is 14 amino acids long. Trimming left V 1 base short and J 1 base short, with 8 bases between. For the CDR3, the DNA is TGTGCCAGCAGTGAAGTGGGGAGATCCTACGAGCAGTACTTC. Translating it yields CASSEVGRSYEQYF.

A remark on this clone: This may arise from a read error, as a much more abundant clone is one base away. The chain employs TRBV9 and TRBJ1-2; D is perhaps TRBD1 (5 bases). V lost 6 bases to trimming and J lost 4 bases, with 13 bases between them. This CDR3 comprises 13 residues. Germline CDR1 reads SGDLS; CDR2 reads YYNGEE. The CDR3 loop reads CASIPGDLYGYTF. For the CDR3, the DNA is TGTGCCAGCATCCCCGGGGACCTCTATGGCTACACCTTC.

This clone was picked up a small number of times. This sequence may be a read error, since a much larger clone differs from it by one base. The rearrangement uses TRBV29-1 and TRBJ1-2; unclear D gene. This CDR3 is 11 amino acids long. Trimming cost V 8 bases and J 8 bases, with 15 bases left between them. The germline V gene has CDR1 SQVTM and CDR2 ANQGSEA. CDR3 sequence reads: CSLRNRGGYTF. The CDR3 coding sequence is TGCAGCTTACGGAACCGTGGAGGCTACACCTTC.

This clone was seen repeatedly, ten times or more. This chain links TRBV18 with TRBJ2-2; D is possibly TRBD2 (5 bases). The CDR3 has 15 residues. With 5 bases removed from V and 11 bases from J, the gap between germline ends came to 21 bases. Per germline, CDR1 KGHSH and CDR2 LQKENI. The CDR3 DNA sequence: TGTGCCAGCTCAACGGGGATTGGGGAGCCAGGCGAGCTGTTTTTT. Its protein is CASSTGIGEPGELFF. Combining the CDR3 with reference TRBV18 and TRBJ2-2 gives the whole variable domain NAGVMQNPRHLVRRRGQEARLRCSPMKGHSHVYWYRQLPEEGLKFMVYLQKENIIDESGMPKERFSAEFPKEGPSILRIQQVVRGDSAAYFCASSTGIGEPGELFFGEGSRLTVL.

This clone appeared many times. The chain has TRBV9 and TRBJ2-7; a weak D match, TRBD2 (5 bases). The V gene's germline CDR1 is SGDLS and CDR2 YYNGEE. The CDR3 consists of 14 residues. Between the trimmed V and J ends, which lost 3 bases and 5 bases, there was a span of 15 bases. The CDR3 DNA follows: TGTGCCAGCAGCGCCGGACTGGGCGTCGACGAGCAGTACTTC. Amino acids: CASSAGLGVDEQYF.

This clone was seen only a few times. This rearrangement joins TRBV6-2 or TRBV6-3 to TRBJ2-5; perhaps TRBD2 as D (5 bases). Trimming pared 2 bases from V and 8 bases from J, leaving 21 bases between. This CDR3 is 16 amino acids long. CDR1 is MNHEY, CDR2 SVGEGT, per germline. The CDR3 nucleotides are TGTGCCAGCAGTTACGCGCCACTAGGAGTTGCGGATACCCAGTACTTC. This codes for CASSYAPLGVADTQYF.

This clone was detected only once. The rearrangement joins TRBV9 to TRBJ2-5; 10 nucleotides match TRBD2. With V trimmed by 0 bases and J by 2 bases, 4 bases remained unmatched. The germline gives CDR1 SGDLS, CDR2 YYNGEE. CDR3 size: 16 residues. CDR3 loop: CASSVVSSGGQETQYF. CDR3 coding DNA: TGTGCCAGCAGCGTAGTGTCTAGCGGGGGACAAGAGACCCAGTACTTC.

Many counts were recorded for this clone. The chain recombines TRBV20-1 with TRBJ1-2; TRBD1 matches at 7 bases. Germline CDR1 reads DFQATT; CDR2 reads SNEGSKA (reference sequence). The V gene end was trimmed by 6 bases and the J gene end by 2 bases; junction bases not matched to a gene: 9. The CDR3 covers 14 residues. The CDR3 loop reads CSAPRAGGNYGYTF. As DNA, the CDR3 is TGCAGTGCCCCAAGGGCAGGGGGAAACTATGGCTACACCTTC.

The table lists this clone with many counts. The chain employs TRBV6-5 and TRBJ1-1; D ambiguous. V was pared by 0 bases and J by 0 bases, with 17 bases between. CDR1 is MNHEY and CDR2 is SVGAGI in the germline V gene. CDR3 size: 18 residues. CDR3 residues: CASSYSPDGDYMNTEAFF. The CDR3 bases are TGTGCCAGCAGTTACTCGCCTGACGGAGACTACATGAACACTGAAGCTTTCTTT.